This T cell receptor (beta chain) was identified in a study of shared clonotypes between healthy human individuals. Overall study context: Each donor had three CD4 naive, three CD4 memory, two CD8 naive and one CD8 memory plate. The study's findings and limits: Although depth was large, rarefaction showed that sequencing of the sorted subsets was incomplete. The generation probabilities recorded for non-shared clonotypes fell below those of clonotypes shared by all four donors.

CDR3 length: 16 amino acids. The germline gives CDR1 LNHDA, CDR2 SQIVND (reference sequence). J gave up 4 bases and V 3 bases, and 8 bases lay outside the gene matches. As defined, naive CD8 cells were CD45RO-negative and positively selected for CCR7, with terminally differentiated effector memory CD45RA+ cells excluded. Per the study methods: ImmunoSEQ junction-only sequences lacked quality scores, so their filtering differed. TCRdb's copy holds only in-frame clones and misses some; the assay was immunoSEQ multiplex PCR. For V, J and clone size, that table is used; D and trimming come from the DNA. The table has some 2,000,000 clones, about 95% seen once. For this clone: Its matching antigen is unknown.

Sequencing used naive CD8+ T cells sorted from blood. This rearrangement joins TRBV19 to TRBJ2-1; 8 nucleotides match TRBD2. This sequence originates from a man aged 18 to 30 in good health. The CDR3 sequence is CASSIPAVAGYNEQFF. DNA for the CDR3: TGTGCCAGTAGTATCCCCGCGGTAGCGGGATACAATGAGCAGTTCTTC. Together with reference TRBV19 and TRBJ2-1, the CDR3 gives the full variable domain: DGGITQSPKYLFRKEGQNVTLSCEQNLNHDAMYWYRQDPGQGLRLIYYSQIVNDFQKGDIAEGYSVSREKKESFPLTVTSAQKNPTAFYLCASSIPAVAGYNEQFFGPGTRLTVL.